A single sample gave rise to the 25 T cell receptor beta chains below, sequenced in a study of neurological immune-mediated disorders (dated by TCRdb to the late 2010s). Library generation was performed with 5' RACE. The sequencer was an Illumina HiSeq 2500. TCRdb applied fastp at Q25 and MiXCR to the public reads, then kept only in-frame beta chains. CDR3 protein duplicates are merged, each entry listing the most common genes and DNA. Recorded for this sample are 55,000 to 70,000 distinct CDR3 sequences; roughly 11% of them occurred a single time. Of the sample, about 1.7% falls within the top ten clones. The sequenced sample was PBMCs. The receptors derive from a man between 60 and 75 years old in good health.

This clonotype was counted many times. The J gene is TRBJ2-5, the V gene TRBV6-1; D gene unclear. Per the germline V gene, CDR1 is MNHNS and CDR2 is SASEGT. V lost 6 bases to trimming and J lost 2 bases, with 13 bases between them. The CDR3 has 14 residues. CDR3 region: CASRAGTSQETQYF. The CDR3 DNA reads TGTGCCAGCAGGGCAGGAACCTCACAAGAGACCCAGTACTTC.

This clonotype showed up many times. This chain's CDR3 is CASRLTGAGANVLTF. CDR3 in DNA: TGTGCCAGCAGATTAACGGGAGCTGGGGCCAACGTCCTGACTTTC. V usage is TRBV12-3 or TRBV12-4 and J usage is TRBJ2-6; the D gene is possibly TRBD2 (6 bases). The CDR3 covers 15 residues. V gave up 6 bases and J gave up 2 bases, with 11 bases separating them.

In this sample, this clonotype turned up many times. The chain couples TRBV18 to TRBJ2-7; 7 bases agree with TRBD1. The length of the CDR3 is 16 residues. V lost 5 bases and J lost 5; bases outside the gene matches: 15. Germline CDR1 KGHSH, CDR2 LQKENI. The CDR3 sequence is CASSLQGSGGSHEQYF. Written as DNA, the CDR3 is TGTGCCAGCTCATTACAGGGGTCTGGAGGATCCCACGAGCAGTACTTC.

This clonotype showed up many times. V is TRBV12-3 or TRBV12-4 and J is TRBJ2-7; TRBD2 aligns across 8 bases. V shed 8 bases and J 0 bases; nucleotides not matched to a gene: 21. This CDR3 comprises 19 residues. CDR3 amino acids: CASSGREGRIAGRSYEQYF. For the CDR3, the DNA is TGTGCCAGCTCCGGGAGGGAGGGGAGAATAGCGGGGCGCTCCTACGAGCAGTACTTC.

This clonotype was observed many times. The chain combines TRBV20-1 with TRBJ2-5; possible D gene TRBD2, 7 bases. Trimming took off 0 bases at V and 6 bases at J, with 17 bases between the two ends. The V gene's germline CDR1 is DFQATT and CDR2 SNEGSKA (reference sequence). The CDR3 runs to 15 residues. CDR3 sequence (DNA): TGCAGTGCTAGAGATCCCCCGGGGGGCCGCCAGACCCAGTACTTC. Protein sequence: CSARDPPGGRQTQYF.

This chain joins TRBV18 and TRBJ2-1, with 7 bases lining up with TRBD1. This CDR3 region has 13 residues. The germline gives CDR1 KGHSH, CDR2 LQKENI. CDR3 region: CSSSLNRDRDWFF. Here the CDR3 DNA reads TGTTCGAGCTCGCTTAACCGGGACAGAGATTGGTTCTTC.

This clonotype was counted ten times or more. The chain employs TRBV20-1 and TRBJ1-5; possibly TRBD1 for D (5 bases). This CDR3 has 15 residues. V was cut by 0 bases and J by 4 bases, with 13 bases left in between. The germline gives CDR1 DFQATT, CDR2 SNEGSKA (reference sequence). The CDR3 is CSARDSGIGNQPQHF. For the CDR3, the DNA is TGCAGTGCTAGAGATTCAGGGATCGGTAATCAGCCCCAGCATTTT.

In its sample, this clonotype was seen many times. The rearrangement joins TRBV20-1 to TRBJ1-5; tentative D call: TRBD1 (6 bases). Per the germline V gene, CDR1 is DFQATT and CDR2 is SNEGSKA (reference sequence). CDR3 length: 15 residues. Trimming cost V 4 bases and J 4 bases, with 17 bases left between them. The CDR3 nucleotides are TGCAGTGCTAATCCGGGGGGGGCCCTTAATCAGCCCCAGCATTTT. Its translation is CSANPGGALNQPQHF.

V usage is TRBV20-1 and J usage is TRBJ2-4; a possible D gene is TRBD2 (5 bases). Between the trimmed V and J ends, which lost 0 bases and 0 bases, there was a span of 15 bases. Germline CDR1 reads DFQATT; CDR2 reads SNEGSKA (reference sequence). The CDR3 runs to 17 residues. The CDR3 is CSARDGSRRLAKNIQYF. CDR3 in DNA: TGCAGTGCTAGAGATGGGAGCCGGCGGCTAGCCAAAAACATTCAGTACTTC.

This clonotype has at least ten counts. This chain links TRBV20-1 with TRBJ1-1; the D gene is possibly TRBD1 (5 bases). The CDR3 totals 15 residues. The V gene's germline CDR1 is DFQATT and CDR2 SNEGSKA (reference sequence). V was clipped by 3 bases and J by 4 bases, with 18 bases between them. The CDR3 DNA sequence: TGCAGTGCTAGCGGGGGGAGGGGAGGGGCCACTGAAGCTTTCTTT. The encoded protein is CSASGGRGGATEAFF.

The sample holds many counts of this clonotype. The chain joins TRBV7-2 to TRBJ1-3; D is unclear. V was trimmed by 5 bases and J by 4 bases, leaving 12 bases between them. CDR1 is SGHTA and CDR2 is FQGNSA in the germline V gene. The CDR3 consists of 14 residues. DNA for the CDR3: TGTGCCAGCAGCCCAGCGCGGTCCGGAAACACCATATATTTT. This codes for CASSPARSGNTIYF. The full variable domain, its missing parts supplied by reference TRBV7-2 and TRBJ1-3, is GAGVSQSPSNKVTEKGKDVELRCDPISGHTALYWYRQSLGQGLEFLIYFQGNSAPDKSGLPSDRFSAERTGGSVSTLTIQRTQQEDSAVYLCASSPARSGNTIYFGEGSWLTVV.

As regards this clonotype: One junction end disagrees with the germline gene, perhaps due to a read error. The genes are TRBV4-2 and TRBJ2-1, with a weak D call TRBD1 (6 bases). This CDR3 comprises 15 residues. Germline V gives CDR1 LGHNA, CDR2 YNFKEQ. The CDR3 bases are TGTGCCAGCAGCCAAGAGCAGGGGACCTGCAATGAGCAATTCTTC. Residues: CASSQEQGTCNEQFF.

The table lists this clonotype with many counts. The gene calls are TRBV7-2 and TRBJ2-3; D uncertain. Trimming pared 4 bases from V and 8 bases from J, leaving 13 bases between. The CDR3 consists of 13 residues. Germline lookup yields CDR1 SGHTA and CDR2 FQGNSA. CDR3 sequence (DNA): TGTGCCAGCAGCTCCACCCAGTCGGGTACGCAGTATTTT. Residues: CASSSTQSGTQYF.

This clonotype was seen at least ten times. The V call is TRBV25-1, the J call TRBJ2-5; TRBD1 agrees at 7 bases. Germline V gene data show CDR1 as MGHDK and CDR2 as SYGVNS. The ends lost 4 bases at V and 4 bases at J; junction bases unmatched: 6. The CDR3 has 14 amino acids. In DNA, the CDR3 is TGTGCCAGCAGTGTCTCACAGGGGCTAGAGACCCAGTACTTC. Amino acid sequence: CASSVSQGLETQYF.

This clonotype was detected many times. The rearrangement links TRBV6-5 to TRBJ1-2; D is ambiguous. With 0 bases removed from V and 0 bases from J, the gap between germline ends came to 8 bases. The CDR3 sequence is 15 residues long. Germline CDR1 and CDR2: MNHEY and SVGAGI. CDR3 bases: TGTGCCAGCAGTTACTCTAGCCGAACTAACTATGGCTACACCTTC. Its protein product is CASSYSSRTNYGYTF.

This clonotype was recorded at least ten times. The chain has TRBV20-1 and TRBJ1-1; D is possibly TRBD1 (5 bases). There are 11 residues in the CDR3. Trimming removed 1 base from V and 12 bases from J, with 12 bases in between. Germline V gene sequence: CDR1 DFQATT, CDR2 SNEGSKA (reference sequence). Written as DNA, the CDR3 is TGCAGTGCTAGAGGTCGGGGCGCAACTTTCTTT. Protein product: CSARGRGATFF.

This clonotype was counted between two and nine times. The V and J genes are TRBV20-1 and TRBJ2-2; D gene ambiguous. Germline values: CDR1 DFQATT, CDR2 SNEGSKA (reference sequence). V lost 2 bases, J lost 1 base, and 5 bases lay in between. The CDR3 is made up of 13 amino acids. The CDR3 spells CSARRRNTGELFF. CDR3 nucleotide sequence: TGCAGTGCTAGAAGACGGAACACCGGGGAGCTGTTTTTT.

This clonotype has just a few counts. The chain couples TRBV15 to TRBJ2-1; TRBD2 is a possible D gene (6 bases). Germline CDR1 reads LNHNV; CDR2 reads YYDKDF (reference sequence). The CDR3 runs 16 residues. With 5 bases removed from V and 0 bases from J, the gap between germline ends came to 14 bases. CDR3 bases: TGTGCCACCAGCTCCTGGACTATCCGCTCCTACAATGAGCAGTTCTTC. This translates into CATSSWTIRSYNEQFF.

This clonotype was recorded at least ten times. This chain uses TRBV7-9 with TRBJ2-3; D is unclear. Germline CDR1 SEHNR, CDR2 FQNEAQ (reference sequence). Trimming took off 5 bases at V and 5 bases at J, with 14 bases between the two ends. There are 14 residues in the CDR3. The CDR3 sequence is CASSRAYAGDTQYF. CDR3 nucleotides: TGTGCCAGCAGCCGCGCCTATGCCGGAGATACGCAGTATTTT.

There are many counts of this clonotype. CDR3 DNA: TGCAGTGCTAGTTTGGGACCAGCAAGAGGCTATGGCTACACCTTC. This codes for CSASLGPARGYGYTF. This chain joins TRBV20-1 and TRBJ1-2; D might be TRBD1 (5 bases). The CDR3 is made up of 15 amino acids. Deletions cut 3 bases from V and 4 bases from J, with 18 bases between. The germline gives CDR1 DFQATT, CDR2 SNEGSKA (reference sequence).

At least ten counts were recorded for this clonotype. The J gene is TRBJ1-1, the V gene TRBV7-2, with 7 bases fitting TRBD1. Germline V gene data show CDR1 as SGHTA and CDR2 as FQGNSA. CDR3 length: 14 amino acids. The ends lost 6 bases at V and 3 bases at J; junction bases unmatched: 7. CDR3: CASRPGQSYTEAFF. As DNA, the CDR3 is TGTGCCAGCAGACCGGGACAGTCATACACTGAAGCTTTCTTT.

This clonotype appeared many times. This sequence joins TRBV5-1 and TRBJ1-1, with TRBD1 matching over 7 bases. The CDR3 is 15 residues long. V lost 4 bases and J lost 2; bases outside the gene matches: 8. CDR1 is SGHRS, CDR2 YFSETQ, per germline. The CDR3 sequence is CASSDRQGVNTEAFF. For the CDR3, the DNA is TGCGCCAGCAGCGACCGACAGGGAGTCAACACTGAAGCTTTCTTT. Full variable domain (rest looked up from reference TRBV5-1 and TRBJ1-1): KAGVTQTPRYLIKTRGQQVTLSCSPISGHRSVSWYQQTPGQGLQFLFEYFSETQRNKGNFPGRFSGRQFSNSRSEMNVSTLELGDSALYLCASSDRQGVNTEAFFGQGTRLTVV.

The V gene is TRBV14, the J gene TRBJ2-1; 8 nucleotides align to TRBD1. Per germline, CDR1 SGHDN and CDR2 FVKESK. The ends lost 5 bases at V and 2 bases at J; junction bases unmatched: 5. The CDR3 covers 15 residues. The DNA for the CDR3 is TGTGCCAGCAGCGCACAGGGGGTTCCCTACAATGAGCAGTTCTTC. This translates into CASSAQGVPYNEQFF.

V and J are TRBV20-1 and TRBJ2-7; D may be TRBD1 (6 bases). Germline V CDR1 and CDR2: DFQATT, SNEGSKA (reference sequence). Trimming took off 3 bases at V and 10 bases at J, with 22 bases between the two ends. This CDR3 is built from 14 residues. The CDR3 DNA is TGCAGTGCTAGGCCCGGGACACAGCTCTACTATCAGTACTTC. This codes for CSARPGTQLYYQYF.

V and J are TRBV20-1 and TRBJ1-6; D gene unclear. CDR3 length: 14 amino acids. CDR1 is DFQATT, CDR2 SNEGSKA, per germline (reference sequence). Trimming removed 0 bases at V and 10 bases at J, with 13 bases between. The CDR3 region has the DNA TGCAGTGCTAGAGAAGCGAAGGGAGGGTCACCCCTCCACTTT. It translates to CSAREAKGGSPLHF.